This T cell receptor beta chain was observed in a study of cytomegalovirus exposure and HLA in healthy donors. Concerning this clone: Its specificity is unknown.

PCR primers comprised 60 Vbeta and 13 Jbeta primers. Assay: immunoSEQ multiplex PCR; the TCRdb copy retains only in-frame clones and omits some. Counted here are 200,000 to 250,000 clones, around four fifths occurring once; the ten biggest clones make up roughly 2.5%. Germline V CDR1 and CDR2: LNHNV, YYDKDF (reference sequence). CDR3 length: 14 amino acids. V shed 5 bases, J shed 6 bases, and the junction held 7 bases outside the gene matches. Study conclusions and caveats: Analysis performed later showed TCR beta chains linked to HLA being more clonally expanded than equally common others.

The V gene is TRBV15, the J gene TRBJ2-3; 8 nucleotides align to TRBD1. The sequencing input was PBMCs. The TCR originated in a woman aged 60-75 years in good health and CMV-seropositive. The CDR3 loop reads CATSRDRSRDTQYF. CDR3 sequence (DNA): TGTGCCACCAGCCGGGACAGGTCGCGGGATACGCAGTATTTT.